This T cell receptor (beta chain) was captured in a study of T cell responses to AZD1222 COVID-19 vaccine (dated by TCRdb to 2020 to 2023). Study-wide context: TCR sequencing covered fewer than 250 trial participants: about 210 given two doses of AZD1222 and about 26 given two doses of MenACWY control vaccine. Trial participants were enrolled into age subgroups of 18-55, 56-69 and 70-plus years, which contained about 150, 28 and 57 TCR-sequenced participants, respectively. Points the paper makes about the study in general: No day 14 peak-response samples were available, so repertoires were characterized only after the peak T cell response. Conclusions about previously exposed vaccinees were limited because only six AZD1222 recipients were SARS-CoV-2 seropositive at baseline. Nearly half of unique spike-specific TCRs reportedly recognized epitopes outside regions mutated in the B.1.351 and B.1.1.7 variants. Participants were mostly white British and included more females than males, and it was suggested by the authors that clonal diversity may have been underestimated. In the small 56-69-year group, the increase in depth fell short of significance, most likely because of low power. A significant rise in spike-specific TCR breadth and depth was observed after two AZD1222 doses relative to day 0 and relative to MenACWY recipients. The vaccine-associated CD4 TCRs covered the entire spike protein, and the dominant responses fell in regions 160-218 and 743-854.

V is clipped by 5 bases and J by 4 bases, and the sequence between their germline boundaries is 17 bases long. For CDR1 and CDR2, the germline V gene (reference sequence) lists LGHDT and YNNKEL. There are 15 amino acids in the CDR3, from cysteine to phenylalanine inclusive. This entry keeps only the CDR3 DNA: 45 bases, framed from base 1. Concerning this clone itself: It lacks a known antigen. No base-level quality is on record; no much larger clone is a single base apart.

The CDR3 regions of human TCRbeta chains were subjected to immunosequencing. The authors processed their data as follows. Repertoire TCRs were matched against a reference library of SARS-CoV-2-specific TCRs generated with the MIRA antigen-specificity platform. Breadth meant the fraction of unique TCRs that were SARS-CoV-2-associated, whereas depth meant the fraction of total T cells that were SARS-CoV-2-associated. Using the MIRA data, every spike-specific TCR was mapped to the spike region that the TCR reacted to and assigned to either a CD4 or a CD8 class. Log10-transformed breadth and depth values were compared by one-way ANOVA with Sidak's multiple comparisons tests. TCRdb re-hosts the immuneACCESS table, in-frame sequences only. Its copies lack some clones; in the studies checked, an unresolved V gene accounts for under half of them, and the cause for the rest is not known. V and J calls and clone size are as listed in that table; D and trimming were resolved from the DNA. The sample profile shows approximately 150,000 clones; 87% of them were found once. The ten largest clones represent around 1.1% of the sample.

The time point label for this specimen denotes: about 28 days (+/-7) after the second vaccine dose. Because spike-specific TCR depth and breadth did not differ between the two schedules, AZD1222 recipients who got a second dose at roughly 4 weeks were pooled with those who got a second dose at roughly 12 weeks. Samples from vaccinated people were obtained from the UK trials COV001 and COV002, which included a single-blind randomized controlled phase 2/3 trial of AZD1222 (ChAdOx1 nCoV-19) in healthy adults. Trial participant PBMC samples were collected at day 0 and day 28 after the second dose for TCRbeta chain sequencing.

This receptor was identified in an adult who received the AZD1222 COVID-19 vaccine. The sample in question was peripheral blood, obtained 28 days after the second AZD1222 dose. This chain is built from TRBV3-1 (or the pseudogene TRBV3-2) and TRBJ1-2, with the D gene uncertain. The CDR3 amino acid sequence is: CASSSHLLGGYGYTF. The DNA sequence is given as TGTGCCAGCAGCTCGCATCTCCTCGGAGGCTATGGCTACACCTTC.